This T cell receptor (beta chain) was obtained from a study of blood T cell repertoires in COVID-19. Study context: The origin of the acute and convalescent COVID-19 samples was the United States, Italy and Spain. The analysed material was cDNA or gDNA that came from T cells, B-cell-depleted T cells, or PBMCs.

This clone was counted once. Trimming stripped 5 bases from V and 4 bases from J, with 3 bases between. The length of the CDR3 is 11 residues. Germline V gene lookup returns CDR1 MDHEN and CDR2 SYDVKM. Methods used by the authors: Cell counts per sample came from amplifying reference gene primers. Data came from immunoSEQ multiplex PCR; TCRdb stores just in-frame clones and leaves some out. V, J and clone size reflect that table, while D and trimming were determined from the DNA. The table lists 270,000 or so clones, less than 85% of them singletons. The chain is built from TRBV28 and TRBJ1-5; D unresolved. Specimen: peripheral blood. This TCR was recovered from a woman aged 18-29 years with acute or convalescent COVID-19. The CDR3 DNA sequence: TGTGCCAGCAGTGTAAATCAGCCCCAGCATTTT. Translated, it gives CASSVNQPQHF.